This T cell receptor (beta chain) was sequenced for a study of blood T cell repertoires in COVID-19. Study-wide background: The samples span acute and convalescent COVID-19 from the United States, Italy and Spain.

In the authors' methods: How many nucleated cells were present was estimated from reference gene primer amplification. The table came from immunoSEQ multiplex PCR; TCRdb's copy has only in-frame clones and leaves some out. V and J calls and clone size are copied from that table; D and trimming were computed from the DNA. The data show about 210,000 clones, approximately 91% seen once. This CDR3 region has 15 residues. V was clipped by 0 bases and J by 5 bases, with 14 bases between them. Germline CDR1 is KGHSH and CDR2 is LQKENI. This chain links TRBV18 with TRBJ2-7; maybe TRBD1 (6 bases). Sequencing used peripheral blood. The sequence derives from a man between 18 and 35 years old with active or convalescent COVID-19. The CDR3 sequence: CASSPPSTGTHEQYF. The CDR3 nucleotides read TGTGCCAGCTCACCACCGTCGACAGGTACCCACGAGCAGTACTTC.